The 8 T cell receptor beta chains listed next were all sequenced from one sample in a study of blood T cells in healthy people across ages (dated by TCRdb to about 2015). Library method: 5' RACE. Sequencing used an Illumina HiSeq 2500. A second 7 to 11 cycle PCR used a sample-barcoded 5' primer and a J-beta primer mix. The public reads were reprocessed in TCRdb via fastp at Q25 and MiXCR, keeping in-frame beta chains. Rows with a matching CDR3 protein are joined into one entry that keeps the most common DNA and genes. In all, the sample holds about a million distinct CDR3 sequences, and roughly 50% of those were seen once. Over 10% of the sample rests with the top ten. Sample: blood. Receptors originate from a man aged 30 to 39 in good health.

This clonotype was counted once. This CDR3 reads CASSPGGDDYGYTF. The CDR3, as DNA: TGTGCCAGCAGCCCAGGGGGCGATGACTATGGCTACACCTTC. V is TRBV5-6 and J is TRBJ1-2; 8 nucleotides align to TRBD1. Unmatched junction bases numbered 5, after V lost 4 bases and J lost 3 bases. In germline, CDR1 is SGHDT, CDR2 YYEEEE. The CDR3 length is 14 residues.

The J gene is TRBJ1-2, the V gene TRBV7-9; D unresolved. V lost 4 bases and J 2 bases, leaving 8 bases between the germline ends. CDR1 is SEHNR and CDR2 is FQNEAQ in the germline V gene (reference sequence). The CDR3 spans 13 residues. Written as DNA, the CDR3 is TGTGCCAGCAGCTCAGACATAAACTATGGCTACACCTTC. As protein: CASSSDINYGYTF.

The chain combines TRBV7-2 with TRBJ2-5; TRBD2 matches 7 bases. The DNA matches TRBJ2-7 better at its end, which makes the J call doubtful. The CDR3 covers 15 residues. CDR1 and CDR2 (germline): SGHTA, FQGNSA. The CDR3 region has the DNA TGTGCCAGCGGCTCGGGTGGGACTAAGGTTTACGAGCAGTACTTC. Its translation is CASGSGGTKVYEQYF.

This clonotype was picked up one time. The V call is TRBV5-1, the J call TRBJ1-1; 7 bases map to TRBD1. The CDR3 spans 14 residues. Germline trimming cut 5 bases from V and 1 base from J; bases unmatched to any gene: 5. Germline CDR1 is SGHRS and CDR2 is YFSETQ. CDR3 in amino acids: CASSFTGANTEAFF. CDR3 bases: TGCGCCAGCAGTTTTACAGGGGCGAACACTGAAGCTTTCTTT.

V gene TRBV4-1 combines with J gene TRBJ2-3; unclear D gene. Germline-derived CDR1 and CDR2 are MGHRA and YSYEKL. The length of the CDR3 is 15 residues. The V end lost 0 bases, the J end lost 2 bases, and 9 bases lay between the germline ends. The CDR3 DNA reads as TGCGCCAGCAGCCAAGACCCGGGTCCCACAGATACGCAGTATTTT. Protein: CASSQDPGPTDTQYF.

At least ten counts were recorded for this clonotype. A junction end diverges from the germline sequence, so it may reflect a read error. The genes are TRBV14 and TRBJ1-2; D is undetermined. The CDR3 runs to 12 residues. CDR1 is SGHDN and CDR2 is FVKESK in the germline V gene. The CDR3 nucleotides are TGCGCCAGCAGCCAGGAGACCTATGGCTACACCTTC. It codes for CASSQETYGYTF.

Of note for this clonotype: An end of the junction differs from the germline gene, which may be a read error. The chain couples TRBV5-1 to TRBJ1-1; D may be TRBD1 (5 bases). Germline V gene sequence: CDR1 SGHRS, CDR2 YFSETQ. The length of the CDR3 is 12 residues. The CDR3 spells CANSLAQGEAFF. Here the CDR3 DNA reads TGCGCCAACAGCTTGGCCCAGGGAGAAGCTTTCTTT.

This clonotype showed up many times. The chain is built from TRBV7-2 and TRBJ2-1; D is undetermined. The CDR3 is made up of 15 amino acids. V was pared by 1 base and J by 2 bases, with 9 bases between. Germline V gene sequence: CDR1 SGHTA, CDR2 FQGNSA. The CDR3 protein is CASSLVDQTYNEQFF. The CDR3 DNA follows: TGTGCCAGCAGCTTAGTAGACCAAACCTACAATGAGCAGTTCTTC.